This T cell receptor (beta chain) came from a study of shared clonotypes between healthy human individuals. Overall study findings and caveats: Blood was the only sampled material, and tissue repertoires likely differ. Clonotypes not shared had lower generation probabilities than those common to all four donors. Relative to memory subsets, naive subsets generally showed larger estimated richness.

On this clone: Its matching antigen is unknown.

V lost 7 bases to trimming and J lost 0 bases, with 8 bases between them. The CDR3 spans 12 residues. CDR1 is SQVTM, CDR2 ANQGSEA, per germline. Per sorted-subset replicate PCR, input was 150 to 250 ng DNA, representing around 29,000 T cell genomes. Data came from immunoSEQ multiplex PCR; TCRdb stores just in-frame clones and leaves some out. The sample gives around 1,000,000 clones, roughly 77% of which show up once; more than 0.85% is in the top ten. This clonotype originated in a man younger than 30 in good health. Some clones in this sample may be carry-over from other donors' samples. This chain connects TRBV29-1 to TRBJ2-3, with D unclear. The sample taken for sequencing was memory CD4+ T cells from PBMCs. Stated subset: CD45RA-negative fraction. The CDR3 bases are TGCAGCGCCGGAAGGAGCACAGATACGCAGTATTTT. It specifies CSAGRSTDTQYF.